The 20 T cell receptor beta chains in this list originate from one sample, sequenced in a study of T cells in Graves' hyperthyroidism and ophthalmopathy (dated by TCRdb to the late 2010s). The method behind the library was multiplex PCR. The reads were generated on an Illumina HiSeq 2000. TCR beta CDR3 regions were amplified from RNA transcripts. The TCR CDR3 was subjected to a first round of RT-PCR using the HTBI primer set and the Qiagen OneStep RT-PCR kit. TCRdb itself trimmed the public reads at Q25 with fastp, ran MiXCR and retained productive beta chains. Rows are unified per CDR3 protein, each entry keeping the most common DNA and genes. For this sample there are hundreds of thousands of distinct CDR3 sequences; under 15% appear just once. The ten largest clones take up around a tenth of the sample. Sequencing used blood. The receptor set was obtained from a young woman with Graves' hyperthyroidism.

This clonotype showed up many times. The CDR3 is CASRMTINEKLFF. Here the CDR3 DNA reads TGTGCCAGCAGAATGACAATCAATGAAAAACTGTTTTTT. The chain carries TRBV27 and TRBJ1-4; no definite D call. Germline CDR1 MNHEY, CDR2 SMNVEV (reference sequence). The CDR3 consists of 13 residues. V lost 6 bases and J 5 bases, leaving 10 bases between the germline ends.

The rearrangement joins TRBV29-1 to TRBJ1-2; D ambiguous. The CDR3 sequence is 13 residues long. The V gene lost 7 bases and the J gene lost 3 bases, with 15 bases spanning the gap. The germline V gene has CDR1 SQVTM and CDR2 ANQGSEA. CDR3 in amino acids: CSAGGGPDYGYTF. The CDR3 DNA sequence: TGCAGCGCTGGCGGAGGGCCGGACTATGGCTACACCTTC.

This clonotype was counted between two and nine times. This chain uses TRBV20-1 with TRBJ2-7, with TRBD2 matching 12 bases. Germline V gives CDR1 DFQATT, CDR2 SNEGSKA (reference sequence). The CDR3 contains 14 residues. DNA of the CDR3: TGCAGGGCGAGGGCCACTAGCGGGAGGTACGAGCAGTACTTC. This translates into CRARATSGRYEQYF.

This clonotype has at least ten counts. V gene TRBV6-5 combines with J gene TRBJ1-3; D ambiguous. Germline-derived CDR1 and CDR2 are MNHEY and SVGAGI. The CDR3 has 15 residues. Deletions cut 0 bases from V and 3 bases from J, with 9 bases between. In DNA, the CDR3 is TGTGCCAGCAGTTACTCAGCTGGGAATGGAAACACCATATATTTT. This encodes CASSYSAGNGNTIYF.

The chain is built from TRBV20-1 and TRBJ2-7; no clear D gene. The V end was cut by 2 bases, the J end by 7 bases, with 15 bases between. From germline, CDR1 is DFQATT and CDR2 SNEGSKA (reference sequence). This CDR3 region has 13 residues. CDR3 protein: CSARIPRLGEQYF. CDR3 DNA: TGCAGTGCTAGAATCCCCAGACTCGGGGAGCAGTACTTC.

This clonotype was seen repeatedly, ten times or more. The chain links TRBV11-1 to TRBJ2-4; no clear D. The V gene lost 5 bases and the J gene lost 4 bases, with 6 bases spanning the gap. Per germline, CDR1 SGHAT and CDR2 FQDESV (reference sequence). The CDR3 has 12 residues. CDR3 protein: CASSHGKNIQYF. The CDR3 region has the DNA TGTGCCAGCAGCCACGGAAAAAACATTCAGTACTTC.

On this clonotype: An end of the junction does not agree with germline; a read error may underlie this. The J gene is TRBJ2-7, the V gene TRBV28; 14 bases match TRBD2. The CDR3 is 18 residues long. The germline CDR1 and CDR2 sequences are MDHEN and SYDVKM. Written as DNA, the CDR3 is TGTGCCAGCAGTTTATCGGGGACTAGCGGGAGCTTCAGCTACGAACAGTACTTC. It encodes CASSLSGTSGSFSYEQYF.

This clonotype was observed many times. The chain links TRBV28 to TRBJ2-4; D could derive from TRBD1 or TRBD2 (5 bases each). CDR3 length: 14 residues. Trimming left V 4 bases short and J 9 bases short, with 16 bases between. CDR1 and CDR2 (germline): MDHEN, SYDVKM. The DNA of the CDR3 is TGTGCCAGCAGTTCCTTCGGGACCTATAGCATTCAGTACTTC. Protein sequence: CASSSFGTYSIQYF. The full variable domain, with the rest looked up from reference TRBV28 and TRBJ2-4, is DVKVTQSSRYLVKRTGEKVFLECVQDMDHENMFWYRQDPGLGLRLIYFSYDVKMKEKGDIPEGYSVSREKKERFSLILESASTNQTSMYLCASSSFGTYSIQYFGAGTRLSVL.

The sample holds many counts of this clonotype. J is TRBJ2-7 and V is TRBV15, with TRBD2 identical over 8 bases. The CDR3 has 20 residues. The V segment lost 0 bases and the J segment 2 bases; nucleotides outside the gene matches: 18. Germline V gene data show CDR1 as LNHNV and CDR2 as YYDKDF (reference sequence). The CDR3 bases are TGTGCCACCAGCAGAGATTGGGGGACTCGAGGGACTAGTCCGACCTACGAGCAGTACTTC. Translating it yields CATSRDWGTRGTSPTYEQYF.

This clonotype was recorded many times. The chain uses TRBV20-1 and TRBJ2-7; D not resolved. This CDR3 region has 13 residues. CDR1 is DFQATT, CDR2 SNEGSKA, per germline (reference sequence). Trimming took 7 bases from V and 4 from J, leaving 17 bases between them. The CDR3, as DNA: TGCAGTGTCCCAGCGTTATACCATTACGAGCAGTACTTC. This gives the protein CSVPALYHYEQYF.

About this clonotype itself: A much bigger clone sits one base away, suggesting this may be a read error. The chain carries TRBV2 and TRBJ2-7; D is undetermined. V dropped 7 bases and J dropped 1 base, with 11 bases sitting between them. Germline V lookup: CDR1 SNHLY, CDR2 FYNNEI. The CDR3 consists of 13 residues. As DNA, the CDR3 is TGTGCCAGCAATGGTTCGGATTCCTACGAGCAGTACTTC. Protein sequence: CASNGSDSYEQYF.

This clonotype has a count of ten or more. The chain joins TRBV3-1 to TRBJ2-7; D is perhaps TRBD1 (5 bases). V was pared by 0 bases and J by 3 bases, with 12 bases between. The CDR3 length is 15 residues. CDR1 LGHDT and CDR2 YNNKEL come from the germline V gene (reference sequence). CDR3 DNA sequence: TGTGCCAGCAGCCAAGACTGGACAACCAACTACGAGCAGTACTTC. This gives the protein CASSQDWTTNYEQYF.

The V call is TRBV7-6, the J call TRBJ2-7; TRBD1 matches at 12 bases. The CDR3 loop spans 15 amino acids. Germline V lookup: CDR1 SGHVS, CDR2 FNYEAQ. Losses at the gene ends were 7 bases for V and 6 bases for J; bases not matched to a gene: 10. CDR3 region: CASMEGGQGAGEQYF. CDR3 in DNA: TGTGCCAGCATGGAAGGGGGACAGGGGGCTGGCGAGCAGTACTTC.

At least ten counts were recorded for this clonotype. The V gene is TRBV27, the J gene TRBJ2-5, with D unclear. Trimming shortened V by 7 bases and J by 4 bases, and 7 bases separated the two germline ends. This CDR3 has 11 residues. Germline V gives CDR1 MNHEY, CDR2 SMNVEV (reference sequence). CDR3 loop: CASTLGETQYF. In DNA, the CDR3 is TGTGCCAGCACCTTGGGAGAGACCCAGTACTTC.

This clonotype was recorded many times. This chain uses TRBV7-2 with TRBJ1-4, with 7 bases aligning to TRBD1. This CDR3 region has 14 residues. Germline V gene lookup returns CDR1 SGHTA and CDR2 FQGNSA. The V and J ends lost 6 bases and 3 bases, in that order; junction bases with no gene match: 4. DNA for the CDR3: TGTGCCAGCAGTCTGACAGGGTCTAATGAAAAACTGTTTTTT. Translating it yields CASSLTGSNEKLFF.

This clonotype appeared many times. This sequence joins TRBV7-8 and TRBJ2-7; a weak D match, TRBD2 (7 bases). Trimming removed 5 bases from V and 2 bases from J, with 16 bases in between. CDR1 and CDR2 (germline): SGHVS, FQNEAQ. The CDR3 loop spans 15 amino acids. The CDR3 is CASSIEGGGPYEQYF. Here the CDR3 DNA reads TGTGCCAGCAGCATCGAGGGGGGGGGTCCCTACGAGCAGTACTTC.

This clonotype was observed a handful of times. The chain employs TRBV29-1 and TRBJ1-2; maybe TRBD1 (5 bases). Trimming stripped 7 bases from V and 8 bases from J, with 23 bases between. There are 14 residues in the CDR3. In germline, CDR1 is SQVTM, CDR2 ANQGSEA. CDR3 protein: CSARGVDGGLGYTF. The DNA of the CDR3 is TGCAGCGCCCGAGGGGTCGACGGAGGGCTCGGCTACACCTTC.

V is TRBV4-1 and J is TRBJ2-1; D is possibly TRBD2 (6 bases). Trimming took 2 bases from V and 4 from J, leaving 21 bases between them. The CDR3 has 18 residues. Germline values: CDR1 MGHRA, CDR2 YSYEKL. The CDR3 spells CASSQFRRGGTNYNEQFF. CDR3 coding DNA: TGCGCCAGCAGCCAATTTAGGCGGGGAGGAACAAATTACAATGAGCAGTTCTTC.

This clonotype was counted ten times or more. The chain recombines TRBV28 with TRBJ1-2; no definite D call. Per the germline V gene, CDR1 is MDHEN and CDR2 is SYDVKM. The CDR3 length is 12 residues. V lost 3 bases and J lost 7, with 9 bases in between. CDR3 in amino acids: CASSFLVGGYTF. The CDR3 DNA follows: TGTGCCAGCAGTTTTTTGGTGGGTGGCTACACCTTC.

CDR3 sequence (DNA): TGTGCCAGCGATGCTTCTCCCGGGACAGGTGGTACGCAGTATTTT. Its protein product is CASDASPGTGGTQYF. The gene calls are TRBV19 and TRBJ2-3; 8 bases match TRBD1. In germline, CDR1 is LNHDA, CDR2 SQIVND (reference sequence). This CDR3 is built from 15 residues. The V and J ends lost 9 bases and 8 bases, in that order; junction bases with no gene match: 16.